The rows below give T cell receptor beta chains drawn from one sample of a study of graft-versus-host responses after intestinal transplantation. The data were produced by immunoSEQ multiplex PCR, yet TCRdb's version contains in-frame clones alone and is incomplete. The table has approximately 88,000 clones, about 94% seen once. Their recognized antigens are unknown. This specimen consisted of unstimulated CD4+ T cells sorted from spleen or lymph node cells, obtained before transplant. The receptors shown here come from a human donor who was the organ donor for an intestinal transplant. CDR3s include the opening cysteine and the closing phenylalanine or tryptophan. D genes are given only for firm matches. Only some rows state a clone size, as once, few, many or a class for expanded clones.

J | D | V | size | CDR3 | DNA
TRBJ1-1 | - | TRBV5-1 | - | CASSLAGNTEAFF | TGCGCCAGCAGCTTGGCGGGGAACACTGAAGCTTTCTTT
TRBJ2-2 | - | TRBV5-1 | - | CASRDVRSSNTGELFF | TGCGCCAGCCGAGATGTACGGTCCTCGAACACCGGGGAGCTGTTTTTT
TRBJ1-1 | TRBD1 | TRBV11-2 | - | CASSSTGEDGTEAFF | TGTGCCAGCAGCTCCACAGGGGAAGATGGGACTGAAGCTTTCTTT
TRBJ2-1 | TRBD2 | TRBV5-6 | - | CASSPAASGGINEQFF | TGTGCCAGCAGCCCCGCCGCTAGCGGGGGGATCAATGAGCAGTTCTTC
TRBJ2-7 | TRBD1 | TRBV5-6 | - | CASSLAWPGGNYEQYF | TGTGCCAGCAGCTTGGCTTGGCCAGGGGGCAATTACGAGCAGTACTTC
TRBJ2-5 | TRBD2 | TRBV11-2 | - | CASSFSGGAAETQYF | TGTGCCAGCAGCTTTAGCGGGGGGGCCGCGGAGACCCAGTACTTC
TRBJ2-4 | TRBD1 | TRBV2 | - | CASSETGGNIQYF | TGTGCCAGCAGTGAAACAGGGGGTAACATTCAGTACTTC
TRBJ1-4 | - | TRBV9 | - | CASSVGPNEKLFF | TGTGCCAGCAGCGTAGGCCCTAATGAAAAACTGTTTTTT
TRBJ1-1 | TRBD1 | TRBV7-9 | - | CASSSQTGGTAFF | TGTGCCAGCAGCTCGCAGACAGGGGGGACGGCTTTCTTT
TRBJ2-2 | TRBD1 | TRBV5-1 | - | CASSTGGNTGELFF | TGCGCCAGCAGCACAGGGGGGAACACCGGGGAGCTGTTTTTT
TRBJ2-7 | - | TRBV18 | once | CASSPQDSHSYEQYF | TGTGCCAGCTCACCGCAGGACAGCCACTCCTACGAGCAGTACTTC
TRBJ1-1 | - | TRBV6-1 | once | CASSEIAMGAFF | TGTGCCAGCAGTGAGATTGCGATGGGGGCTTTCTTT
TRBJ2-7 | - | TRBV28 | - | CASSPAVSYEQYF | TGTGCCAGCAGTCCGGCAGTCTCCTACGAGCAGTACTTC
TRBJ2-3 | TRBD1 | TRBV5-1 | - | CASSRDRGGDAQYF | TGCGCCAGCAGCCGGGACAGGGGAGGAGATGCGCAGTATTTT
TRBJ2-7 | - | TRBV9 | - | CASSERGGRPPYEQYF | TGTGCCAGCAGCGAGAGGGGGGGAAGGCCCCCCTACGAGCAGTACTTC
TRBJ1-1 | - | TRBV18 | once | CASSPRDTEAFF | TGTGCCAGCTCACCACGGGACACTGAAGCTTTCTTT
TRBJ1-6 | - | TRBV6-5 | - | CASSSIGAINSPLHF | TGTGCCAGCAGTTCCATCGGGGCAATTAATTCACCCCTCCACTTT
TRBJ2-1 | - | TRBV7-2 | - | CASSLVLVTAGQFF | TGTGCCAGCAGCTTAGTTTTGGTTACGGCGGGTCAGTTCTTC
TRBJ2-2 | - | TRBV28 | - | CASSFFHTGELFF | TGTGCCAGCAGTTTCTTTCACACCGGGGAGCTGTTTTTT
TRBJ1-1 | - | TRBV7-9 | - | CASSLVGGENTEAFF | TGTGCCAGCAGCTTAGTTGGAGGGGAGAACACTGAAGCTTTCTTT
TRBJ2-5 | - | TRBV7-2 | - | CASSTSLTNKGQYF | TGTGCCAGCAGCACCAGTCTCACAAATAAGGGCCAGTACTTC
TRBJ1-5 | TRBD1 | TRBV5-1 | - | CARTGGDQPQHF | TGCGCCAGGACAGGGGGCGATCAGCCCCAGCATTTT
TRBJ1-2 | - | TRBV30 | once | CAWSVILGSYGYTF | TGTGCCTGGAGTGTAATTTTAGGCAGCTATGGCTACACCTTC
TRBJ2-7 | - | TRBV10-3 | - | CAISESLGRQGIYEQYF | TGTGCCATCAGTGAGTCGTTAGGGAGGCAGGGGATCTACGAGCAGTACTTC
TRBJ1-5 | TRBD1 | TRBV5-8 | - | CASSLGDSRHQPQHF | TGTGCCAGCAGCTTGGGGGACAGTCGGCATCAGCCCCAGCATTTT
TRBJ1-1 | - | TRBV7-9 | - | CASSLAQVPGAFF | TGTGCCAGCAGCTTAGCCCAGGTCCCTGGGGCTTTCTTT
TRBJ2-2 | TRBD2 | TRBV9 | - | CASSVGLAAGELFF | TGTGCCAGCAGCGTGGGACTAGCGGCCGGGGAGCTGTTTTTT
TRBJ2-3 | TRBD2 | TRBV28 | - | CASSLLRGGADTQYF | TGTGCCAGCAGTTTACTTCGGGGGGGTGCAGATACGCAGTATTTT
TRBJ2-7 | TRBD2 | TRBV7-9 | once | CASSLRFGGESGGYEQYF | TGTGCCAGCAGCTTACGATTCGGAGGGGAGAGCGGGGGCTACGAGCAGTACTTC
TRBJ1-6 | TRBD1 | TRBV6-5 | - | CASSVRDSNSPLHF | TGTGCCAGCAGTGTCCGGGACAGTAATTCACCCCTCCACTTT
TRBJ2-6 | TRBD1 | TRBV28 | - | CASSFRQGAPGANVLTF | TGTGCCAGCAGTTTCCGACAGGGGGCTCCTGGGGCCAACGTCCTGACTTTC
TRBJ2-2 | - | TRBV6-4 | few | CASRGGQTGELFF | TGTGCCAGCAGGGGGGGGCAAACCGGGGAGCTGTTTTTT
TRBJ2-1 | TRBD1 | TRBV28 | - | CASSPPGQGHEYNEQFF | TGTGCCAGCAGCCCCCCCGGACAGGGTCATGAATACAATGAGCAGTTCTTC
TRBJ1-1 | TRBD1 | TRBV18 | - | CASSVTGTGGFTEAFF | TGTGCCAGCTCAGTTACCGGGACAGGGGGCTTTACTGAAGCTTTCTTT
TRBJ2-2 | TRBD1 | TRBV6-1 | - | CASSLTGGWTGELFF | TGTGCCAGCAGTCTTACAGGGGGTTGGACCGGGGAGCTGTTTTTT
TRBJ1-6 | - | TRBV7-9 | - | CASSLMRSSYNSPLHF | TGTGCCAGCAGCTTAATGAGAAGCTCCTATAATTCACCCCTCCACTTT
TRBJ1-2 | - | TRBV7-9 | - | CASSLALAYGYTF | TGTGCCAGCAGCTTAGCCCTGGCCTATGGCTACACCTTC
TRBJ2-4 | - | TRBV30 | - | CAWAGSPGMRSKNIQYF | TGTGCCTGGGCGGGTTCTCCAGGCATGAGATCCAAAAACATTCAGTACTTC
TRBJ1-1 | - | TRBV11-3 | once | CASSLLQDTEAFF | TGTGCCAGCAGCTTGCTACAGGACACTGAAGCTTTCTTT
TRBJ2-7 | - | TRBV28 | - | CASYPGGTAYEQYF | TGTGCCAGTTACCCGGGTGGGACTGCCTACGAGCAGTACTTC
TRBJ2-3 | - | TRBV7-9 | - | CASSLRRGGQTDTQYF | TGTGCCAGCAGCTTACGGCGCGGGGGCCAAACAGATACGCAGTATTTT
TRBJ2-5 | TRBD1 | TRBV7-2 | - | CASSLDRLGETQYF | TGTGCCAGCAGCTTGGACAGGCTAGGGGAGACCCAGTACTTC
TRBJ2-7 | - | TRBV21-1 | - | CASSTEQGRHNGEQYF | TGTGCCAGCAGCACCGAACAGGGACGTCATAACGGCGAGCAGTACTTC
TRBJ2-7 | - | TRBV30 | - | CACLTRGRSYEQYF | TGTGCCTGCCTTACGAGGGGAAGGTCCTACGAGCAGTACTTC
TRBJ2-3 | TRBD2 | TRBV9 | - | CASSVALSGNTDTQYF | TGTGCCAGCAGCGTAGCCCTTAGCGGGAACACAGATACGCAGTATTTT
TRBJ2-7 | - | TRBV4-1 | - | CASSLHWNTGLEQYF | TGCGCCAGCAGCCTTCACTGGAATACAGGGCTAGAGCAGTACTTC
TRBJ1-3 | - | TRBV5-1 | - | CASSLNTRPPGNTIYF | TGCGCCAGCAGCTTGAATACTCGACCCCCTGGAAACACCATATATTTT
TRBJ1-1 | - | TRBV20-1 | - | CSAIMNTEAFF | TGCAGTGCCATAATGAACACTGAAGCTTTCTTT
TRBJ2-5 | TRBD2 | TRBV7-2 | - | CASSQGTSGPPETQYF | TGTGCCAGCAGCCAAGGGACTAGCGGTCCCCCGGAGACCCAGTACTTC
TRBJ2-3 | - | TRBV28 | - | CASTTLGNTQYF | TGTGCCAGCACCACTTTGGGGAATACGCAGTATTTT
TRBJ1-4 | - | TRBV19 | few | CASSTGMRLFF | TGTGCCAGTAGTACAGGGATGAGACTGTTTTTT
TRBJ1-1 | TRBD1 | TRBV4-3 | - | CASSQDRFGQGSAFF | TGCGCCAGCAGCCAAGATCGGTTTGGACAGGGTTCGGCTTTCTTT
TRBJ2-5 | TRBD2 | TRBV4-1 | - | CASSQVGASGAYQETQYF | TGCGCCAGCAGCCAAGTGGGCGCTAGCGGGGCGTACCAAGAGACCCAGTACTTC
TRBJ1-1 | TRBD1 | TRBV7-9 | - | CASFLAGGTEAFF | TGTGCCAGCTTCCTCGCAGGGGGCACTGAAGCTTTCTTT